Listed below are T cell receptor beta chains from one sample, sequenced in a study of blood T cell repertoires in COVID-19. Using immunoSEQ multiplex PCR, the repertoire was profiled, and TCRdb retains in-frame clones only, with some absent. The sample has approximately 400,000 clones; 89% are singletons. Sequencing was performed on peripheral blood. These receptors were collected from a man aged 35 to 55 with acute or convalescent COVID-19. Each CDR3 is given with its conserved first and last residue. The D gene is left open where the match is weak. A row's size may be missing; if present it is once, few, many or a size class.

V gene	J gene	clone size	D gene	CDR3 protein	CDR3 DNA
TRBV7-6	TRBJ1-1	once	-	CASSLGGGRNTEAFF	TGTGCCAGCAGCTTAGGAGGGGGTCGGAACACTGAAGCTTTCTTT
TRBV19	TRBJ1-5	-	-	CASSIRRGRSNQPQHF	TGTGCCAGTAGTATAAGAAGAGGGCGGTCAAACCAGCCCCAGCATTTT
TRBV5-6	TRBJ1-6	-	-	CASSLERGNSPLHF	TGTGCCAGCAGCTTGGAACGGGGGAATTCACCCCTCCACTTT
TRBV5-1	TRBJ2-5	-	TRBD1	CASSPDRVLETQYF	TGCGCCAGCAGCCCGGACAGGGTTTTGGAGACCCAGTACTTC
TRBV7-2	TRBJ2-1	-	-	CASSSGLPGGEEQFF	TGTGCCAGCAGCTCGGGACTCCCGGGGGGCGAAGAGCAGTTCTTC
TRBV7-6	TRBJ1-1	-	-	CASSLAFQVLNTEAFF	TGTGCCAGCAGCTTAGCGTTTCAGGTACTGAACACTGAAGCTTTCTTT
TRBV30	TRBJ1-2	-	-	CAYLGGNYGYTF	TGTGCTTACCTGGGGGGTAACTATGGCTACACCTTC
TRBV4-1	TRBJ1-2	-	-	CASSKDLSASGGYTF	TGCGCCAGCAGCAAGGATTTGAGCGCATCCGGTGGCTACACCTTC
TRBV6-4	TRBJ2-2	-	-	CASSARTREPGELFF	TGTGCCAGCAGTGCCCGGACGAGGGAGCCCGGGGAGCTGTTTTTT
TRBV11-2	TRBJ1-4	once	TRBD1	CASSSTGTGAEKLFF	TGTGCCAGCAGCTCAACCGGGACAGGGGCTGAAAAACTGTTTTTT
TRBV19	TRBJ2-3	-	-	CASSPGGTDTQYF	TGTGCCAGTAGTCCCGGGGGCACAGATACGCAGTATTTT
TRBV24-1	TRBJ2-3	-	-	CATSEGTPTDTQYF	TGTGCCACCAGTGAAGGGACACCCACAGATACGCAGTATTTT
TRBV4-2	TRBJ1-2	-	-	CASSQPRQSYGYTF	TGTGCCAGCAGCCAACCTAGACAGAGCTATGGCTACACCTTC
TRBV5-4	TRBJ1-4	-	-	CASRPSGERDEKLFF	TGTGCCAGCCGGCCCTCGGGGGAACGTGATGAAAAACTGTTTTTT
TRBV20-1	TRBJ1-2	once	-	CSASKAGSLYGYTF	TGCAGTGCTAGTAAGGCAGGGTCCCTCTATGGCTACACCTTC
TRBV27	TRBJ1-1	-	TRBD1	CASSPRQGKLLNTEAFF	TGTGCCAGCAGTCCACGACAGGGTAAGCTCCTGAACACTGAAGCTTTCTTT
TRBV10-3	TRBJ2-3	few	TRBD2	CAISEGLAGVGDTQYF	TGTGCCATCAGTGAGGGACTAGCGGGAGTAGGAGATACGCAGTATTTT
TRBV4-2	TRBJ1-4	-	TRBD1	CASSTGDNEKLFF	TGTGCCAGCAGCACAGGGGATAATGAAAAACTGTTTTTT
TRBV2	TRBJ2-5	-	-	CASRRQETQYF	TGTGCCAGCAGGAGGCAAGAGACCCAGTACTTC
TRBV29-1	TRBJ1-1	-	-	CSVQVNTEAFF	TGCAGCGTGCAGGTGAACACTGAAGCTTTCTTT
TRBV4-1	TRBJ2-1	-	TRBD2	CASSQGKSGGGYNEQFF	TGCGCCAGCAGCCAAGGGAAGAGCGGGGGCGGCTACAATGAGCAGTTCTTC
TRBV4-3	TRBJ1-2	-	TRBD1	CASSQRQGASGYTF	TGCGCCAGCAGCCAGAGACAGGGGGCTTCTGGCTACACCTTC
TRBV10-3	TRBJ2-1	-	TRBD1	CAISESTQGASYNEQFF	TGTGCCATCAGTGAGTCGACACAGGGGGCTTCCTACAATGAGCAGTTCTTC
TRBV6-5	TRBJ1-1	-	TRBD1	CASSYSRDRANTEAFF	TGTGCCAGCAGTTACTCGAGAGACAGGGCGAACACTGAAGCTTTCTTT
TRBV5-1	TRBJ2-7	-	TRBD1	CASSFQGDEQYF	TGCGCCAGCAGCTTCCAGGGGGACGAGCAGTACTTC
TRBV30	TRBJ2-7	once	-	CAWRLSQQGREQYF	TGTGCCTGGAGGCTCTCTCAGCAGGGCCGCGAGCAGTACTTC
TRBV2	TRBJ2-7	-	-	CASTGTVYEQYF	TGTGCCAGCACGGGGACTGTTTACGAGCAGTACTTC
TRBV5-1	TRBJ2-7	-	-	CASSAPDRSSYEQYF	TGCGCCAGCAGCGCGCCCGACAGGTCTTCCTACGAGCAGTACTTC
TRBV19	TRBJ2-7	-	-	CASSSGTHSYEQYF	TGTGCCAGTTCCTCTGGGACACACTCCTACGAGCAGTACTTC
TRBV3-1/TRBV3-2	TRBJ1-2	-	-	CASTRAGQGYTF	TGTGCCAGCACCCGGGCGGGGCAAGGCTACACCTTC
TRBV4-3	TRBJ2-3	-	TRBD2	CASSQEAGGITDTQYF	TGCGCCAGCAGCCAGGAAGCGGGGGGGATTACAGATACGCAGTATTTT
TRBV12-3/TRBV12-4	TRBJ2-1	-	-	CASSRTPPYQFF	TGTGCCAGCAGTCGGACTCCACCCTATCAGTTCTTC
TRBV11-2	TRBJ1-2	-	-	CASRGEGDRYTF	TGTGCCAGCAGAGGTGAAGGAGACCGCTACACCTTC
TRBV28	TRBJ1-4	-	-	CASSLSGENEKLFF	TGTGCCAGCAGTTTATCAGGGGAGAATGAAAAACTGTTTTTT
TRBV10-2	TRBJ2-3	once	TRBD2	CASSDQLAGVTDTQYF	TGCGCCAGCAGTGATCAATTAGCGGGAGTCACAGATACGCAGTATTTT
TRBV6-2/TRBV6-3	TRBJ2-7	-	TRBD2	CASSYPEGLAAYEQYF	TGTGCCAGCAGTTACCCGGAGGGACTAGCGGCCTACGAGCAGTACTTC
TRBV28	TRBJ2-1	-	-	CASSLRGGFNEQFF	TGTGCCAGCAGTTTAAGGGGGGGATTCAATGAGCAGTTCTTC
TRBV29-1	TRBJ1-1	-	-	CSVRVTGANTEAFF	TGCAGCGTGAGGGTGACAGGCGCGAACACTGAAGCTTTCTTT
TRBV19	TRBJ2-7	-	TRBD1	CASSIDRGTGRGEQYF	TGTGCCAGTAGTATAGATCGCGGGACAGGGAGGGGCGAGCAGTACTTC
TRBV2	TRBJ1-5	-	TRBD1	CASSELTGEQPQHF	TGTGCCAGCAGTGAACTGACAGGGGAGCAGCCCCAGCATTTT
TRBV12-3/TRBV12-4	TRBJ1-3	once	TRBD1	CAGQGAGNTIYF	TGTGCCGGACAGGGAGCCGGAAACACCATATATTTT
TRBV6-5	TRBJ1-2	few	-	CASRTRGIANYGYTF	TGTGCCAGCAGGACGCGAGGGATCGCTAACTATGGCTACACCTTC
TRBV27	TRBJ2-1	-	TRBD1	CASSLWDRGNNEQFF	TGTGCCAGCAGTTTATGGGACAGGGGGAATAATGAGCAGTTCTTC
TRBV6-1	TRBJ1-6	-	TRBD1	CASSERAGQGFYNSPLHF	TGTGCCAGCAGTGAAAGGGCCGGACAGGGCTTCTATAATTCACCCCTCCACTTT
TRBV6-6	TRBJ1-4	-	-	CASARGEKLFF	TGTGCCAGCGCCCGCGGGGAAAAACTGTTTTTT
TRBV20-1	TRBJ1-5	few	TRBD1	CSAGQGEPQHF	TGCAGTGCCGGACAGGGGGAGCCCCAGCATTTT
TRBV7-9	TRBJ1-3	-	-	CASSPSGTVSGNTIYF	TGTGCCAGCAGCCCGTCCGGGACTGTCTCTGGAAACACCATATATTTT
TRBV5-1	TRBJ1-6	-	-	CASSPRARGETPLHF	TGCGCCAGCAGCCCCCGAGCAAGAGGAGAGACACCCCTCCACTTT
TRBV7-8	TRBJ1-2	-	-	CASSLDWVQDNYGYTF	TGTGCCAGCAGCTTAGACTGGGTTCAGGATAACTATGGCTACACCTTC
TRBV29-1	TRBJ2-3	few	TRBD2	CSAWGGVTDTQYF	TGCAGCGCATGGGGGGGGGTGACAGATACGCAGTATTTT
TRBV2	TRBJ1-5	-	-	CASSDWGRGNQPQHF	TGTGCCAGCAGTGACTGGGGGCGCGGCAATCAGCCCCAGCATTTT
TRBV7-9	TRBJ1-3	-	-	CASSPEGYSGNTIYF	TGTGCCAGCAGCCCAGAGGGTTACTCTGGAAACACCATATATTTT